Described below is a single T cell receptor beta chain sequence and its context. What it binds is unknown. The data derive from a study of CD8 T cells in ankylosing spondylitis. Points from the study as a whole: Within matched ankylosing spondylitis synovial fluid, disease-linked clones were reportedly significantly enriched.

The CDR3 has 15 residues. The junction had 9 bases not matched to a gene; V was cut back by 5 bases and J by 5 bases. In germline, CDR1 is SGHVS, CDR2 FQNEAQ. Libraries of TCR beta came from quantitative 5'-RACE with molecular barcodes. TCRdb called the 5' RACE reads again in MiXCR, with one record for every CDR3 protein. The sample consists of about 130,000 distinct CDR3 sequences, roughly a tenth of them appearing once. The sequenced sample was blood, either unsorted or a sorted T cell fraction (not recorded which). The chain joins TRBV7-8 to TRBJ1-1, with 9 bases identical to TRBD1. This sequence was found in a male donor with ankylosing spondylitis or in good health (not recorded which). The CDR3 region is CASSPDRGGGTEAFF. The CDR3 DNA is TGTGCCAGCAGCCCGGACAGGGGAGGAGGAACTGAAGCTTTCTTT.